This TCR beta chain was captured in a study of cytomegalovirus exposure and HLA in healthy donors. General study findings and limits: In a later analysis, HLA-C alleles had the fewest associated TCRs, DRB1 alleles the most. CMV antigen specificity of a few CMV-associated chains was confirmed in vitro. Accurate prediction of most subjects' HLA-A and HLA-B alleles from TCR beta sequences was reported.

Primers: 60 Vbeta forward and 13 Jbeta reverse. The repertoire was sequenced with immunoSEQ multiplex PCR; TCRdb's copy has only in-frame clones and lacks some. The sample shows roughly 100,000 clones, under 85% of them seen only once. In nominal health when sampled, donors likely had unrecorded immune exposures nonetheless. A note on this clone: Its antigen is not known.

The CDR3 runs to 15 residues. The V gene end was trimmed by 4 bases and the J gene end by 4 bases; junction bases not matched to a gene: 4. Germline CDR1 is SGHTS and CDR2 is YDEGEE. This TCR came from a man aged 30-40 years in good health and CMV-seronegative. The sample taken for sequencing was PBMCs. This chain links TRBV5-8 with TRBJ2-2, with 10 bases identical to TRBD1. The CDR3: CASSKRTGGTGELFF. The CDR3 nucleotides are TGTGCCAGCAGCAAACGGACAGGGGGCACCGGGGAGCTGTTTTTT.